One sample yielded the 5 T cell receptor beta chains listed below, sequenced in a study of OX40 agonist ivuxolimab in advanced cancers. The assay was immunoSEQ multiplex PCR, and TCRdb's table has in-frame clones only and misses some. In the table there are some 33,000 clones, about nine tenths of which are singletons. The sample consisted of CD4+ or CD8+ T cells sorted from blood, taken in a trial of the OX40 agonist ivuxolimab. These receptors originate from an adult with an advanced solid tumor such as melanoma, head and neck, liver or kidney cancer.

The genes are TRBV7-2 and TRBJ2-7; 11 nucleotides match TRBD1. Germline CDR1 and CDR2: SGHTA and FQGNSA. With V trimmed by 5 bases and J by 4 bases, 10 bases remained unmatched. The CDR3 runs 16 residues. This chain's CDR3 is CASSHGGQGVAYEQYF. The CDR3 DNA reads as TGTGCCAGCAGCCATGGGGGACAGGGGGTAGCGTACGAGCAGTACTTC.

A single count supports this clone. This chain links TRBV6-5 with TRBJ1-1, with D perhaps matching TRBD1 (6 bases). Looked up from germline, CDR1 is MNHEY and CDR2 is SVGAGI. Trimming removed 2 bases at V and 3 bases at J, with 10 bases between. The CDR3 runs to 14 residues. The CDR3 loop reads CASSYGTGHTEAFF. In nucleotides, the CDR3 is TGTGCCAGCAGTTACGGAACAGGGCACACTGAAGCTTTCTTT.

This chain links TRBV28 with TRBJ1-1; 7 bases line up with TRBD1. Germline values: CDR1 MDHEN, CDR2 SYDVKM. This CDR3 is built from 12 residues. V lost 4 bases and J lost 8; bases outside the gene matches: 4. CDR3 nucleotides: TGTGCCAGCAGTTGGGGGGACAGCGAAGCTTTCTTT. It translates to CASSWGDSEAFF.

This chain uses TRBV6-5 with TRBJ1-5; no clear D. Germline V gives CDR1 MNHEY, CDR2 SVGAGI. CDR3 length equals 15 residues. Trimming stripped 5 bases from V and 2 bases from J, with 13 bases between. CDR3 sequence: CASSPLGGGNQPQHF. The CDR3 region has the DNA TGTGCCAGCAGTCCCCTCGGCGGGGGCAATCAGCCCCAGCATTTT.

The CDR3 sequence is CASSRGGGNQPQHF. The CDR3 DNA follows: TGTGCCAGCAGCCGAGGGGGCGGCAATCAGCCCCAGCATTTT. This rearrangement joins TRBV7-9 to TRBJ1-5, with 7 bases fitting TRBD1. CDR3 length: 14 amino acids. Looked up from germline, CDR1 is SEHNR and CDR2 is FQNEAQ (reference sequence). V trimming: 5 bases; J trimming: 2 bases; junction bases outside the gene matches: 3.